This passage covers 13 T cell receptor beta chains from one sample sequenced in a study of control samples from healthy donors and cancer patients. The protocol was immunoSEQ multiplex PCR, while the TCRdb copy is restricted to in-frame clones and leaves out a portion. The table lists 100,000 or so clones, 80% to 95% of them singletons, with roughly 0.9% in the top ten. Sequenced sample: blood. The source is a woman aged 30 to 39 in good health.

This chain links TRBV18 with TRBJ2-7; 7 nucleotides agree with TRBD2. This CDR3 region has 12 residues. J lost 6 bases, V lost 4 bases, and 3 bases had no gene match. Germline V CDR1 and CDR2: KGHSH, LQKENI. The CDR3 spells CASSRGGIEQYF. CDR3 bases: TGTGCCAGCTCACGCGGGGGAATCGAGCAGTACTTC.

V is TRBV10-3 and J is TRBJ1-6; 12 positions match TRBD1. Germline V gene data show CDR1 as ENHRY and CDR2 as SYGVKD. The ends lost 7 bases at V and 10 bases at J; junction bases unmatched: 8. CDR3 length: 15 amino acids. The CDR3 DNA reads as TGTGCCATCACCGCCGGGACAGGGGGCCTATCACCCCTCCACTTT. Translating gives CAITAGTGGLSPLHF.

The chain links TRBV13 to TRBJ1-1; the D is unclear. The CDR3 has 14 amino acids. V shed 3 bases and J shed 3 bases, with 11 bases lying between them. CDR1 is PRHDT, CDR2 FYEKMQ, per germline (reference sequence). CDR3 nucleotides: TGTGCCAGCAGCTTGGAGGGCGGGGACACTGAAGCTTTCTTT. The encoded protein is CASSLEGGDTEAFF.

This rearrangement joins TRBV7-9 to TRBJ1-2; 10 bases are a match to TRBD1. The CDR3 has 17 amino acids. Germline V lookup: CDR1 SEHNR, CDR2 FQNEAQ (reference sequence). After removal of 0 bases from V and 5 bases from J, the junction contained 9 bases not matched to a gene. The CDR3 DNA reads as TGTGCCAGCAGCTTAGCAGGGACAGGGGAGAATCGGTATGGCTACACCTTC. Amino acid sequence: CASSLAGTGENRYGYTF.

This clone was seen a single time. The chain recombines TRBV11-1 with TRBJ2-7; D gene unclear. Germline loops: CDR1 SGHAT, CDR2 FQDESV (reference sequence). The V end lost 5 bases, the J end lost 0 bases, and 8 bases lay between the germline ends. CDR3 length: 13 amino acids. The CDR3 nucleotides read TGTGCCAGCAGCAAGACACCCTCCTACGAGCAGTACTTC. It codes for CASSKTPSYEQYF.

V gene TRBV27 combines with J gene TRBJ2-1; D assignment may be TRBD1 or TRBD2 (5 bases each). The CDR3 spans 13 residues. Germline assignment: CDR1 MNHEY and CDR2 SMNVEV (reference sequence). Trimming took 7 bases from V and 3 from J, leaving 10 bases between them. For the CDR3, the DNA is TGTGCCAGCAATGGGGGTATCTACAATGAGCAGTTCTTC. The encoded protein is CASNGGIYNEQFF.

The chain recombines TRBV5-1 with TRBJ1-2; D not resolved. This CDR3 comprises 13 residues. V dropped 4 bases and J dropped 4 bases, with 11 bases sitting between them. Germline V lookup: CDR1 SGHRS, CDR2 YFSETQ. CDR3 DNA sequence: TGCGCCAGCAGCAAGGACCGTTCCTATGGCTACACCTTC. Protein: CASSKDRSYGYTF.

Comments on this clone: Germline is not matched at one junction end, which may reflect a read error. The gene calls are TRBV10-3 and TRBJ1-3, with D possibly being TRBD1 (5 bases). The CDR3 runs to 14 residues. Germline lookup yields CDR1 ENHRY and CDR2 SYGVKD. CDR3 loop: CASSDPGRGNTIYF. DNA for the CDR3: TGTGCCAGCAGTGATCCGGGGCGTGGAAACACCATATATTTT.

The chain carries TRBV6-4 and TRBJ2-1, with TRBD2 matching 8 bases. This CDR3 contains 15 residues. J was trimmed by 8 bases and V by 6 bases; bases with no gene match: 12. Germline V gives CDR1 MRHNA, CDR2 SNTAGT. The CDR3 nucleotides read TGTGCCAGCAGCCCCCTGACGGGAGGGGGGGATGAGCAGTTCTTC. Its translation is CASSPLTGGGDEQFF.

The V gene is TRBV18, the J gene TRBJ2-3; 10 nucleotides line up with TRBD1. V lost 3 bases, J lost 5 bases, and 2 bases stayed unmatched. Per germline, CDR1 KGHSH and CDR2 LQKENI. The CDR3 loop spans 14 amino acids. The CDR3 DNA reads TGTGCCAGCTCACCCCGGGACAGGGGAGATACGCAGTATTTT. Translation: CASSPRDRGDTQYF.

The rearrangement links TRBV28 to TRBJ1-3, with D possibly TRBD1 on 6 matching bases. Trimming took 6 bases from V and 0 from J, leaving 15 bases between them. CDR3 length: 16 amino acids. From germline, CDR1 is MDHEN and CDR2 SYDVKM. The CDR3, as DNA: TGTGCCAGCAGGGCCCCGACAGGATACTCTGGAAACACCATATATTTT. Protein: CASRAPTGYSGNTIYF.

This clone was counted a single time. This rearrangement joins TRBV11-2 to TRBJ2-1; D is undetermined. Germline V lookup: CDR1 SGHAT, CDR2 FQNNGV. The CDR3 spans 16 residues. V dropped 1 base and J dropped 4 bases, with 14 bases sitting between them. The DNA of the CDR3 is TGTGCCAGCAGCTTAGCGGGCGGCCGCTCTTACAATGAGCAGTTCTTC. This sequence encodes CASSLAGGRSYNEQFF. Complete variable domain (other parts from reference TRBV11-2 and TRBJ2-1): EAGVAQSPRYKIIEKRQSVAFWCNPISGHATLYWYQQILGQGPKLLIQFQNNGVVDDSQLPKDRFSAERLKGVDSTLKIQPAKLEDSAVYLCASSLAGGRSYNEQFFGPGTRLTVL.

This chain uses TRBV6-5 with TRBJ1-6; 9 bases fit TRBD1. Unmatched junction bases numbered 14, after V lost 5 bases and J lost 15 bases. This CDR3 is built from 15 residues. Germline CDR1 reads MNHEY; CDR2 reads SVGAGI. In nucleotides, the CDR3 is TGTGCCAGCAGTCCTTTAGGGACAGGGAATGTACGCCTCCACTTT. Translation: CASSPLGTGNVRLHF.